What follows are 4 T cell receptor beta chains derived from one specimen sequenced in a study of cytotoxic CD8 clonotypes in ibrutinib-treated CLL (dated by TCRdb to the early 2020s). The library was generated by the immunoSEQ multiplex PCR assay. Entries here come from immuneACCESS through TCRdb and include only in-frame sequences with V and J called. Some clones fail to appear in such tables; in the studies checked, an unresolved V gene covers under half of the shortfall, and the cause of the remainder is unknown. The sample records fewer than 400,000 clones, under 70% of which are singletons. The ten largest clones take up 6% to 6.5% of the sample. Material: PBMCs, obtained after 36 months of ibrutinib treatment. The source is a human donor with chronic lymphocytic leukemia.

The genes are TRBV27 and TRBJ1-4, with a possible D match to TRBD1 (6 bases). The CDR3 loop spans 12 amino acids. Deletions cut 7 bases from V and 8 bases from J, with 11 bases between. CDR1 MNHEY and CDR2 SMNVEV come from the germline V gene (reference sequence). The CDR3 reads CASTGEGEKLFF. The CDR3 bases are TGTGCCAGCACAGGGGAGGGCGAAAAACTGTTTTTT.

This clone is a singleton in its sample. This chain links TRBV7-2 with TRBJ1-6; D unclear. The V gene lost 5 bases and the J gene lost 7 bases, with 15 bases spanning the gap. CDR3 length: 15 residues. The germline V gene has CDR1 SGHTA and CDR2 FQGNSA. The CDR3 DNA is TGTGCCAGCAGCAGTTTAGGGTCTGGAAATTCACCCCTCCACTTT. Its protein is CASSSLGSGNSPLHF.

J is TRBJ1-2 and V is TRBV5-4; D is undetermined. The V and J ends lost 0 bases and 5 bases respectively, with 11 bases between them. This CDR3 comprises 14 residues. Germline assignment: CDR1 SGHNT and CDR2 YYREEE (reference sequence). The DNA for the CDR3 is TGTGCCAGCAGCTTGGAGAGCGCTGGGTATGGCTACACCTTC. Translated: CASSLESAGYGYTF.

Here the CDR3 reads CASSPRTGKNTEAFF. The DNA for the CDR3 is TGTGCCAGCAGCCCGAGGACAGGGAAGAACACTGAAGCTTTCTTT. The J gene is TRBJ1-1, the V gene TRBV7-9; TRBD1 aligns across 8 bases. CDR1 and CDR2 from the germline V gene are SEHNR and FQNEAQ (reference sequence). The CDR3 has 15 residues. V shed 5 bases and J 1 base; nucleotides not matched to a gene: 6. The variable domain in full, completed from reference TRBV7-9 and TRBJ1-1, reads DTGVSQNPRHKITKRGQNVTFRCDPISEHNRLYWYRQTLGQGPEFLTYFQNEAQLEKSRLLSDRFSAERPKGSFSTLEIQRTEQGDSAMYLCASSPRTGKNTEAFFGQGTRLTVV.